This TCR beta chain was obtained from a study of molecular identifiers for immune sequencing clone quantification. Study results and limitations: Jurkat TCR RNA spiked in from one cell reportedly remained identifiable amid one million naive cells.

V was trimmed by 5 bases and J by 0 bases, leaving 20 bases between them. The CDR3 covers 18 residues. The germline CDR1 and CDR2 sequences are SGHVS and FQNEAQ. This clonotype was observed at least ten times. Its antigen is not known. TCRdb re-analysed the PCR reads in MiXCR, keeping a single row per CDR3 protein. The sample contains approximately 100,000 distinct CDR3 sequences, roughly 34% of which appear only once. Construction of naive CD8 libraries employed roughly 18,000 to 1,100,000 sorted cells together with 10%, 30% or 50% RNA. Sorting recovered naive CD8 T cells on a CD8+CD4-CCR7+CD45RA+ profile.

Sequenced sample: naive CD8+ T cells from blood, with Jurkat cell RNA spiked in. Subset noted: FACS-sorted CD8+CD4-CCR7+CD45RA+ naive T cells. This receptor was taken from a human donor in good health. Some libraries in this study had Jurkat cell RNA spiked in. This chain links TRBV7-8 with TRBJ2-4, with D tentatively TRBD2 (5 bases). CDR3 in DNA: TGTGCCAGCAGCAGAGGGCCGGCCGCGCTACTAGCCAAAAACATTCAGTACTTC. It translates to CASSRGPAALLAKNIQYF.